This T cell receptor beta chain was obtained from a study of T cell changes during pregnancy in multiple sclerosis. Germline values: CDR1 SGHRS, CDR2 YFSETQ. J lost 2 bases, V lost 2 bases, and 4 bases had no gene match. The CDR3 extends over 17 amino acids. TCRdb's table, derived via immunoSEQ multiplex PCR, lists solely in-frame clones and lacks some. The data show tens of thousands of clones, approximately 89% seen once. Here the sequenced sample was CD8+ T cells from peripheral blood mononuclear cells, taken in the second trimester of pregnancy. The sequence derives from a female donor with multiple sclerosis, enrolled in a pregnancy study. The chain couples TRBV5-1 to TRBJ2-5; 15 positions match TRBD2. The CDR3 DNA reads TGCGCCAGCAGCTTCGGACTAGCGGGGGGGGTTCAAGAGACCCAGTACTTC. Amino acids: CASSFGLAGGVQETQYF.